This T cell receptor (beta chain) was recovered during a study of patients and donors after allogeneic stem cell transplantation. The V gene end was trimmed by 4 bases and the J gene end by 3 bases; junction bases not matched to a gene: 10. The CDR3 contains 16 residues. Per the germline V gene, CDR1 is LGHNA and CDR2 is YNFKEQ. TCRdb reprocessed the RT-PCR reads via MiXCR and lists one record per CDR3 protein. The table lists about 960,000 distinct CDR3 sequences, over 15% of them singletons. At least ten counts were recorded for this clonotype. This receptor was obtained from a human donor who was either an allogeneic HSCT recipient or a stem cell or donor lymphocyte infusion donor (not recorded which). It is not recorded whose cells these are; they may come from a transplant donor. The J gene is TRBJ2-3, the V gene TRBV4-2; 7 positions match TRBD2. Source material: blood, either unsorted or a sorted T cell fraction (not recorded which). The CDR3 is CASSPLAGGPTDTQYF. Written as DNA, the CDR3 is TGTGCCAGCAGCCCGTTAGCGGGTGGCCCAACAGATACGCAGTATTTT.